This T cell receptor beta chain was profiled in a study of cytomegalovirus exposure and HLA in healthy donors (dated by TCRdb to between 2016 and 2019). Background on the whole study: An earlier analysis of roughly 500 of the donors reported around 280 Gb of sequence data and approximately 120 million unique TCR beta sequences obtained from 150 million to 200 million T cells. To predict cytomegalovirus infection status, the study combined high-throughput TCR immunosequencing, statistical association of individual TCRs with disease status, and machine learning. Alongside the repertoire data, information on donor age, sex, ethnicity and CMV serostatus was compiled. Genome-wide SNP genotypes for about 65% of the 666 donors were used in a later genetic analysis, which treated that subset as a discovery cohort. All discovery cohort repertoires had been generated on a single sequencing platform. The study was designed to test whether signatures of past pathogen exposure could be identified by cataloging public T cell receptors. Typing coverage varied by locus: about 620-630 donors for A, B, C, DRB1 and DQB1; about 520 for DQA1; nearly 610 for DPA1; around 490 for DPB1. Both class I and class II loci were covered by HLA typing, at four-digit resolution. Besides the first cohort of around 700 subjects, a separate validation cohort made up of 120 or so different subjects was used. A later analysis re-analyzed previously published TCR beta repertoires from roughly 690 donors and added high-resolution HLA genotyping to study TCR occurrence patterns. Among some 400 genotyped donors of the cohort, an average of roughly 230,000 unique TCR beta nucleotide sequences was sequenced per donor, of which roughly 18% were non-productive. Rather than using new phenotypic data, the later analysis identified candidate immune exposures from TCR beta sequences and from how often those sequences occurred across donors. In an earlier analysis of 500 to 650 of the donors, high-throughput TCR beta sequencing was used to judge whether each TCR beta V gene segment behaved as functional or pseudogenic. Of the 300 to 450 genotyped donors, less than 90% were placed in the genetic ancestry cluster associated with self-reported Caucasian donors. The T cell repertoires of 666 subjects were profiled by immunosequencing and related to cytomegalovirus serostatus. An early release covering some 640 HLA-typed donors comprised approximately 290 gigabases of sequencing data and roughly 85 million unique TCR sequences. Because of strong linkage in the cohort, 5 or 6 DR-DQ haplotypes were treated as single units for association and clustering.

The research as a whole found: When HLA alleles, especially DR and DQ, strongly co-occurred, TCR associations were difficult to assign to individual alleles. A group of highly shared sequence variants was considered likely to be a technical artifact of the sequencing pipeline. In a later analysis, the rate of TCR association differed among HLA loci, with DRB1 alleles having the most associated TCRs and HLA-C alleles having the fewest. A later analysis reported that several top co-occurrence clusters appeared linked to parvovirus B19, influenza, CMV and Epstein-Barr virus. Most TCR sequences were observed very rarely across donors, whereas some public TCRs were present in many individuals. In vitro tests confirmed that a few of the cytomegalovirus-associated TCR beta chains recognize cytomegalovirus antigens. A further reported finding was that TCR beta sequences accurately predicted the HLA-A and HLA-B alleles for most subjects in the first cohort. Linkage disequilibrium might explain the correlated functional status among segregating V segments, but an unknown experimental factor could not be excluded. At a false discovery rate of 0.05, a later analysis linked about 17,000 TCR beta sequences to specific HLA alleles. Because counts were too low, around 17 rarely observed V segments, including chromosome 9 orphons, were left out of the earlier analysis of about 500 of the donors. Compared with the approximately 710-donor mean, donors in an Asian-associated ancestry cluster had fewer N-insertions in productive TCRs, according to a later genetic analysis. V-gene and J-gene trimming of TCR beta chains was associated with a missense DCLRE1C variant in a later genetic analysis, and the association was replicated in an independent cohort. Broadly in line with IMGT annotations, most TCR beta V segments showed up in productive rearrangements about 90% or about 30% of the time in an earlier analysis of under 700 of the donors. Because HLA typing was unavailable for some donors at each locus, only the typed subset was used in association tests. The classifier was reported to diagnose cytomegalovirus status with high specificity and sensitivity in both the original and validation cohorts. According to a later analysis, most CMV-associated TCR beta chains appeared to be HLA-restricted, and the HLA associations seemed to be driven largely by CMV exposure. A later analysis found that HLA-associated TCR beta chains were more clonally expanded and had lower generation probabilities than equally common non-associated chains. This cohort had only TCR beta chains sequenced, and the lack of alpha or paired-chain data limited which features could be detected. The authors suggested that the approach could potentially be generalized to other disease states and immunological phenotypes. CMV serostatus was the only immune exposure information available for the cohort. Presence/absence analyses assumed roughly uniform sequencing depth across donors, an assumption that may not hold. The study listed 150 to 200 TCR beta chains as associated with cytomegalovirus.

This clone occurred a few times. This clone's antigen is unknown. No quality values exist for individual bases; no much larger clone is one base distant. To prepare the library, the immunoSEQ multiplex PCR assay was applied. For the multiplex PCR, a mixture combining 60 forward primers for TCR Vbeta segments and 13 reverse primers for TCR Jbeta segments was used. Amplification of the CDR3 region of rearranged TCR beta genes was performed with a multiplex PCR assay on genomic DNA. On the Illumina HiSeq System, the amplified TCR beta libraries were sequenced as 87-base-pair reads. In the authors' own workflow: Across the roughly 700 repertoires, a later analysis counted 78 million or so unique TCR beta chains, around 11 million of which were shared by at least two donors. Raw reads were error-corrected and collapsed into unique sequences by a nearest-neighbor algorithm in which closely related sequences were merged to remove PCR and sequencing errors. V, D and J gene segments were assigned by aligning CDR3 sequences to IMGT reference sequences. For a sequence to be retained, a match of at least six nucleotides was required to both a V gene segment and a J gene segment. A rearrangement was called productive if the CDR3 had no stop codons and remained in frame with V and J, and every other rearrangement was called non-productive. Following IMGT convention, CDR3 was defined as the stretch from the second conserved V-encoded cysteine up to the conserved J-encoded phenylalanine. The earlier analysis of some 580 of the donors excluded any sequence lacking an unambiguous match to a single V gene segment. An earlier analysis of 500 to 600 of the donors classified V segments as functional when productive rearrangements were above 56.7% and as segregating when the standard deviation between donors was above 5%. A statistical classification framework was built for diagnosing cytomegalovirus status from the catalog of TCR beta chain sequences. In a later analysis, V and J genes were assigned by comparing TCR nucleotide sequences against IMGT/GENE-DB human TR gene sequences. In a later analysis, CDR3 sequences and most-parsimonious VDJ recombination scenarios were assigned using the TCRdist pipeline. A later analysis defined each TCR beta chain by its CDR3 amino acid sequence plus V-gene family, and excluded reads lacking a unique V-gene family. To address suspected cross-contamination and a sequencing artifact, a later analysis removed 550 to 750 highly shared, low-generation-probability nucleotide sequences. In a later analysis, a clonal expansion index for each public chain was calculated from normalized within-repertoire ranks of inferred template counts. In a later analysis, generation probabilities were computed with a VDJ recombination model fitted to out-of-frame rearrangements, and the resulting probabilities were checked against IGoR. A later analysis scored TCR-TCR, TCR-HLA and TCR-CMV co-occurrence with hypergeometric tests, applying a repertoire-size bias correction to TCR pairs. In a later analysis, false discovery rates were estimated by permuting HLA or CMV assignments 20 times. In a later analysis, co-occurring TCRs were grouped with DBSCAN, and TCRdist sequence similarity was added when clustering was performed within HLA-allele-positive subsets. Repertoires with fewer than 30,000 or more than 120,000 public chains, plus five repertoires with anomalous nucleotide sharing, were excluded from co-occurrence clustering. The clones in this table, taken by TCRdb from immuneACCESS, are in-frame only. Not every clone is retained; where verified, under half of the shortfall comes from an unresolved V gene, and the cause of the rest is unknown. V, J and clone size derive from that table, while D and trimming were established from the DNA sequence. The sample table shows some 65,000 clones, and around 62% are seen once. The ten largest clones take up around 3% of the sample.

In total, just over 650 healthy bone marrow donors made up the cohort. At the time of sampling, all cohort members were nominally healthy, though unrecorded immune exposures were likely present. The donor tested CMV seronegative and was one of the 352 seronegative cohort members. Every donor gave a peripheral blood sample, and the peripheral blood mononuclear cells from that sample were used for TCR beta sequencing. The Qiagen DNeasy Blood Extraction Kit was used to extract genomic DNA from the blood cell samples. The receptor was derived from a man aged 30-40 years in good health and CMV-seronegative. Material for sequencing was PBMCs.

The DNA reads as follows: TGCGCCAGCAGCCAAGACAGAACTAACTATGGCTACACCTTC. Its amino acids are CASSQDRTNYGYTF. This sequence uses TRBV4-1 and TRBJ1-2; no confident D gene assignment can be made. There are 14 amino acids in the CDR3, from cysteine to phenylalanine inclusive. The read is trimmed to its CDR3 DNA, 42 bases read in frame from base 1. Reading the germline V gene gives CDR1 MGHRA and CDR2 YSYEKL. The junction carries 5 bases between V and J, which are trimmed by 0 bases and 0 bases respectively.